The next 31 T cell receptor beta chains were all read from a single sample in a study of blood T cell repertoires in COVID-19. Repertoires were generated with immunoSEQ multiplex PCR, while TCRdb's copy carries only in-frame clones and drops some. The table lists fewer than 200,000 clones, almost 85% of them singletons. Sample: peripheral blood. Receptors were obtained from a woman of 80 years or more with COVID-19, enrolled during active disease.

This chain joins TRBV18 and TRBJ2-3; D unclear. Germline V gives CDR1 KGHSH, CDR2 LQKENI. The CDR3 runs to 12 residues. The V end lost 0 bases, the J end lost 8 bases, and 6 bases lay between the germline ends. The CDR3 DNA sequence: TGTGCCAGCTCACCACCGGAGCTTACGCAGTATTTT. As protein: CASSPPELTQYF.

The chain recombines TRBV12-5 with TRBJ2-1; D may be TRBD2 (6 bases). The V end lost 2 bases, the J end lost 9 bases, and 14 bases lay between the germline ends. Germline V CDR1 and CDR2: LGHNT, FRNRAP. The CDR3 consists of 14 residues. This CDR3 is CASGLLSGAGEQFF. The CDR3 nucleotides read TGTGCTAGTGGTTTGTTATCGGGAGCCGGTGAGCAGTTCTTC.

This clone was observed a single time. V and J are TRBV29-1 and TRBJ2-5; D possibly corresponds to TRBD2 (7 bases). V was pared by 7 bases and J by 4 bases, with 19 bases between. The CDR3 consists of 14 residues. Germline-derived CDR1 and CDR2 are SQVTM and ANQGSEA. The CDR3 loop is CSDFRWGGGETQYF. CDR3 DNA sequence: TGCAGCGACTTTCGATGGGGAGGGGGAGAGACCCAGTACTTC.

The V gene is TRBV10-3, the J gene TRBJ2-4, with D unresolved. Germline V lookup: CDR1 ENHRY, CDR2 SYGVKD. Trimming removed 1 base at V and 9 bases at J, with 16 bases between. The CDR3 contains 15 residues. DNA for the CDR3: TGTGCCATCAGTGAGTGGGCAGGATTAACTGGCATTCAGTACTTC. Its protein is CAISEWAGLTGIQYF.

The V call is TRBV4-1, the J call TRBJ2-7; the D is unclear. Trimming removed 1 base at V and 3 bases at J, with 10 bases between. The CDR3 loop spans 14 amino acids. Germline CDR1 MGHRA, CDR2 YSYEKL. The CDR3 nucleotides are TGCGCCAGCAGCCAAGGGTGGGCGCTCTACGAGCAGTACTTC. Its protein is CASSQGWALYEQYF.

This clone was seen a handful of times. CDR3 protein: CAISREGGRGTQYF. The CDR3 nucleotides are TGTGCCATCAGCCGGGAGGGGGGAAGGGGTACGCAGTATTTT. V and J are TRBV10-3 and TRBJ2-3; 8 nucleotides align to TRBD2. V shed 6 bases, J shed 8 bases, and the junction held 10 bases outside the gene matches. The CDR3 length is 14 residues. Looked up from germline, CDR1 is ENHRY and CDR2 is SYGVKD.

The chain combines TRBV28 with TRBJ2-3; D unresolved. V was shortened by 3 bases and J by 5 bases, with 6 bases between the two germline ends. CDR3 length equals 12 residues. Germline loops: CDR1 MDHEN, CDR2 SYDVKM. The CDR3: CASSFIQDTQYF. CDR3 DNA sequence: TGTGCCAGCAGTTTCATTCAAGATACGCAGTATTTT. The full variable domain, completed using reference TRBV28 and TRBJ2-3, is DVKVTQSSRYLVKRTGEKVFLECVQDMDHENMFWYRQDPGLGLRLIYFSYDVKMKEKGDIPEGYSVSREKKERFSLILESASTNQTSMYLCASSFIQDTQYFGPGTRLTVL.

The rearrangement links TRBV19 to TRBJ1-1; 10 bases fit TRBD1. V dropped 3 bases and J dropped 6; count of bases not matched to a gene: 4. CDR3 length equals 14 residues. CDR1 and CDR2 (germline): LNHDA, SQIVND (reference sequence). The DNA for the CDR3 is TGTGCCAGTAGTATTTCGGACAGGGGGGCTGAAGCTTTCTTT. Translating gives CASSISDRGAEAFF.

About this clone itself: Mismatch with germline at one junction end may stem from a read error. The chain uses TRBV18 and TRBJ2-2; D perhaps matches TRBD2 (5 bases). The CDR3 has 14 amino acids. CDR1 is KGHSH, CDR2 LQKENI, per germline. This CDR3 reads CASSPEINRGQLFF. The DNA for the CDR3 is TGTGCCAGCTCACCAGAGATCAACCGCGGGCAGCTGTTTTTT.

V gene TRBV7-2 combines with J gene TRBJ2-2; 14 bases fit TRBD2. There are 19 residues in the CDR3. V lost 1 base, J lost 5 bases, and 9 bases stayed unmatched. Germline-derived CDR1 and CDR2 are SGHTA and FQGNSA. DNA for the CDR3: TGTGCCAGCAGCTTAGGACTAGCGGGGGGGCTGGGACCTACCGGGGAGCTGTTTTTT. Translation: CASSLGLAGGLGPTGELFF.

This chain joins TRBV29-1 and TRBJ1-4; 7 positions match TRBD1. J gave up 5 bases and V 7 bases, and 4 bases lay outside the gene matches. This CDR3 has 12 amino acids. Germline CDR1 and CDR2: SQVTM and ANQGSEA. The CDR3, as DNA: TGCAGCGCCGGGACAGCCAATGAAAAACTGTTTTTT. Translation gives CSAGTANEKLFF.

The chain links TRBV5-8 to TRBJ1-5, with D possibly matching TRBD1 (6 bases). Germline V gene data show CDR1 as SGHTS and CDR2 as YDEGEE. Trimming cost V 6 bases and J 4 bases, with 17 bases left between them. The CDR3 sequence is 15 residues long. CDR3 protein: CASNLGQGPNQPQHF. CDR3 DNA: TGTGCCAGCAACCTCGGGCAGGGGCCGAATCAGCCCCAGCATTTT.

This clone was found once. CDR3 amino acids: CASSGGAQYGYTF. The CDR3 nucleotides are TGTGCCAGCAGTGGGGGGGCGCAGTATGGCTACACCTTC. The chain joins TRBV28 to TRBJ1-2; maybe TRBD1 (6 bases). The germline gives CDR1 MDHEN, CDR2 SYDVKM. With 5 bases removed from V and 5 bases from J, the gap between germline ends came to 12 bases. This CDR3 is 13 amino acids long.

This chain joins TRBV3-1 (or the pseudogene TRBV3-2) and TRBJ2-5; 8 bases align to TRBD1. V shed 1 base and J 7 bases; nucleotides not matched to a gene: 8. The germline V gene encodes CDR1 LGHDT and CDR2 YNNKEL (reference sequence). CDR3 length: 15 residues. The CDR3 sequence is CASSQVDRGRWTQYF. The CDR3 nucleotides are TGTGCCAGCAGCCAAGTTGACAGGGGTCGGTGGACCCAGTACTTC.

The genes are TRBV11-2 and TRBJ2-7; no clear D. There are 10 residues in the CDR3. CDR1 SGHAT and CDR2 FQNNGV come from the germline V gene. Deletions cut 1 base from V and 13 bases from J, with 8 bases between. As DNA, the CDR3 is TGTGCCAGCAGCTTAGCCCCCTCCTACTTC. Its translation is CASSLAPSYF.

V usage is TRBV18 and J usage is TRBJ1-6, with a tentative D call TRBD1 (5 bases). Germline CDR1 KGHSH, CDR2 LQKENI. The ends were cut back, 4 bases at V and 0 bases at J, with 10 bases in the middle. The CDR3 sequence is 16 residues long. CDR3: CASSRTPSSYNSPLHF. As DNA, the CDR3 is TGTGCCAGCTCACGGACACCGAGCTCCTATAATTCACCCCTCCACTTT.

The rearrangement uses TRBV27 and TRBJ1-2; 7 nucleotides match TRBD1. Germline-derived CDR1 and CDR2 are MNHEY and SMNVEV (reference sequence). With V trimmed by 4 bases and J by 3 bases, 5 bases remained unmatched. CDR3 length: 14 residues. The CDR3 DNA reads TGTGCCAGCAGTTCAACAGGGGACTACTATGGCTACACCTTC. Encoded protein: CASSSTGDYYGYTF.

The V gene is TRBV12-3 or TRBV12-4, the J gene TRBJ2-5, with D possibly TRBD2 on 6 matching bases. V dropped 0 bases and J dropped 7 bases, with 9 bases sitting between them. The CDR3 extends over 13 amino acids. The CDR3 sequence is CASSLASGGTQYF. The CDR3 DNA reads TGTGCCAGCAGTTTAGCGTCCGGGGGGACCCAGTACTTC.

This sequence joins TRBV4-3 and TRBJ2-7; D may be TRBD2 (6 bases). V dropped 0 bases and J dropped 3 bases, with 12 bases sitting between them. This CDR3 comprises 15 residues. Germline lookup yields CDR1 LGHNA and CDR2 YSLEER. The CDR3 loop is CASSQEGGQGYEQYF. The CDR3 nucleotides read TGCGCCAGCAGCCAAGAGGGGGGTCAGGGCTACGAGCAGTACTTC.

This chain links TRBV12-5 with TRBJ2-7; 8 bases agree with TRBD2. The CDR3 contains 16 residues. Germline V lookup: CDR1 LGHNT, CDR2 FRNRAP. V gave up 0 bases and J gave up 2 bases; unmatched junction bases: 6. The CDR3, as DNA: TGTGCTAGTGGTTTGGTACCCCAGGGACTAGCCTACGAGCAGTACTTC. It is translated as CASGLVPQGLAYEQYF. The full variable domain, rest sourced from reference TRBV12-5 and TRBJ2-7, is DARVTQTPRHKVTEMGQEVTMRCQPILGHNTVFWYRQTMMQGLELLAYFRNRAPLDDSGMPKDRFSAEMPDATLATLKIQPSEPRDSAVYFCASGLVPQGLAYEQYFGPGTRLTVT.

The chain is built from TRBV28 and TRBJ1-1; unclear D gene. Germline V gene lookup returns CDR1 MDHEN and CDR2 SYDVKM. This CDR3 has 12 residues. V lost 10 bases and J lost 10, with 19 bases in between. The CDR3 loop is CATRHLREGAFF. CDR3 in DNA: TGTGCCACTCGTCACCTTCGGGAGGGAGCTTTCTTT.

The rearrangement links TRBV11-2 to TRBJ1-2; the match to TRBD1 covers 8 bases. V was clipped by 5 bases and J by 0 bases; unmatched bases: 5. CDR1 and CDR2 (germline): SGHAT, FQNNGV. The CDR3 totals 15 residues. The CDR3 here is CASSRGQGPNYGYTF. CDR3 sequence (DNA): TGTGCCAGCAGCCGAGGACAGGGCCCTAACTATGGCTACACCTTC.

This clone was detected only a few times. The chain links TRBV29-1 to TRBJ1-2; no definite D call. V lost 4 bases and J lost 3, with 6 bases in between. Germline values: CDR1 SQVTM, CDR2 ANQGSEA. This CDR3 region has 11 residues. The CDR3 loop is CSVGSDYGYTF. The CDR3 coding sequence is TGCAGCGTTGGTTCAGACTATGGCTACACCTTC.

The CDR3 region has the DNA TGTGCCAGCGGCTTAGCGGGGGTCACCTACGAGCAGTACTTC. This codes for CASGLAGVTYEQYF. J is TRBJ2-7 and V is TRBV3-1 (or the pseudogene TRBV3-2); TRBD2 aligns across 9 bases. V was pared by 8 bases and J by 2 bases, with 7 bases of the junction left unmatched. The CDR3 spans 14 residues. Germline V gene lookup returns CDR1 LGHDT and CDR2 YNNKEL (reference sequence).

The V gene is TRBV18, the J gene TRBJ2-3, with a weak D call TRBD1 (6 bases). The V gene's germline CDR1 is KGHSH and CDR2 LQKENI. V lost 2 bases, J lost 0 bases, and 15 bases lay in between. The CDR3 contains 17 residues. CDR3 in amino acids: CASSPFLDSSSTDTQYF. DNA for the CDR3: TGTGCCAGCTCACCATTCCTGGACAGTTCTAGCACAGATACGCAGTATTTT. Complete variable domain (other parts from reference TRBV18 and TRBJ2-3): NAGVMQNPRHLVRRRGQEARLRCSPMKGHSHVYWYRQLPEEGLKFMVYLQKENIIDESGMPKERFSAEFPKEGPSILRIQQVVRGDSAAYFCASSPFLDSSSTDTQYFGPGTRLTVL.

The chain carries TRBV29-1 and TRBJ2-5; TRBD1 aligns across 8 bases. This CDR3 contains 13 residues. V was pared by 4 bases and J by 5 bases, with 6 bases of the junction left unmatched. Germline CDR1 SQVTM, CDR2 ANQGSEA. The DNA of the CDR3 is TGCAGCGTTGCGCAGGGGGCATGGGAGACCCAGTACTTC. Protein product: CSVAQGAWETQYF.

V gene TRBV12-5 combines with J gene TRBJ2-2, with TRBD2 matching over 9 bases. Germline CDR1 is LGHNT and CDR2 is FRNRAP. Germline trimming cut 0 bases from V and 6 bases from J; bases unmatched to any gene: 5. The CDR3 has 16 amino acids. CDR3 protein: CASGLVAGGGPGELFF. CDR3 DNA: TGTGCTAGTGGTTTGGTAGCGGGAGGCGGGCCCGGGGAGCTGTTTTTT.

This clone was detected once. The V gene is TRBV7-6, the J gene TRBJ2-5, with 11 bases aligning to TRBD2. Germline trimming cut 4 bases from V and 5 bases from J; bases unmatched to any gene: 9. Per germline, CDR1 SGHVS and CDR2 FNYEAQ. The CDR3 is 16 amino acids. This chain's CDR3 is CASSSLTSGRRETQYF. The CDR3 DNA is TGTGCCAGCAGCTCCCTCACTAGCGGGAGACGGGAGACCCAGTACTTC.

The chain combines TRBV18 with TRBJ2-2, with 9 bases that match TRBD1. This CDR3 has 16 amino acids. Germline CDR1 is KGHSH and CDR2 is LQKENI. The V segment lost 4 bases and the J segment 2 bases; nucleotides outside the gene matches: 5. CDR3 sequence (DNA): TGTGCCAGCTCACTAAGGACAGGGGTCAACACCGGGGAGCTGTTTTTT. It translates to CASSLRTGVNTGELFF.

The chain has TRBV5-6 and TRBJ2-1; 8 bases match TRBD1. The germline CDR1 and CDR2 sequences are SGHDT and YYEEEE. This CDR3 is 12 amino acids long. The ends lost 4 bases at V and 13 bases at J; junction bases unmatched: 7. The CDR3, as DNA: TGTGCCAGCAGCACGGACAGGGAAATACAGTTCTTC. It is translated as CASSTDREIQFF.

The chain recombines TRBV6-5 with TRBJ1-2; unclear D gene. This CDR3 is built from 14 residues. V shed 6 bases and J shed 5 bases, with 16 bases lying between them. From germline, CDR1 is MNHEY and CDR2 SVGAGI. The chain's CDR3 is CASREATSSYGYTF. In DNA, the CDR3 is TGTGCCAGCAGGGAGGCTACCTCTTCTTATGGCTACACCTTC.